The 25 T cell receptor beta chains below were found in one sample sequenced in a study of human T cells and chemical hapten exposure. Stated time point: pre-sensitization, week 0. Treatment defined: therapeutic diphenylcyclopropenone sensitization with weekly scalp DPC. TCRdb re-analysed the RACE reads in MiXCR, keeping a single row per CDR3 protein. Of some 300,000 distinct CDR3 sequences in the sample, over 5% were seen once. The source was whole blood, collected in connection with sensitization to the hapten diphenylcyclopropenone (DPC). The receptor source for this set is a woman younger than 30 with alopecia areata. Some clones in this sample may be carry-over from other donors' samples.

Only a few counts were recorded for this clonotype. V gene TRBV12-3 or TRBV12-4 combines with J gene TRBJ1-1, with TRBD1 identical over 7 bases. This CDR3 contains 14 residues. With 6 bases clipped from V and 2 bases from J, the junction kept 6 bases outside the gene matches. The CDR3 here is CASSRTGDNTEAFF. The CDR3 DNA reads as TGTGCCAGCAGCCGGACAGGAGATAACACTGAAGCTTTCTTT.

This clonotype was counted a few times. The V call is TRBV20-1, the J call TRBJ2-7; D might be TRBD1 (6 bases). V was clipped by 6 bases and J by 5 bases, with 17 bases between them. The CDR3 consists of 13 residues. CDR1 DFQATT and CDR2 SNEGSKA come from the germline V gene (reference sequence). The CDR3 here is CSAPINTGNEQYF. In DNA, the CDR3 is TGCAGTGCCCCGATAAATACAGGGAACGAGCAGTACTTC.

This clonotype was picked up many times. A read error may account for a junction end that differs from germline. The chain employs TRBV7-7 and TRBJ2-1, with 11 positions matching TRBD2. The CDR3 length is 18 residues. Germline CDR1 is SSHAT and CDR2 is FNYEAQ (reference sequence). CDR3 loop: CASSFSLAGGRTNNEQFF. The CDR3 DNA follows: TGTGCTAGCAGCTTCTCCCTAGCGGGGGGCCGTACAAACAATGAGCAGTTCTTC.

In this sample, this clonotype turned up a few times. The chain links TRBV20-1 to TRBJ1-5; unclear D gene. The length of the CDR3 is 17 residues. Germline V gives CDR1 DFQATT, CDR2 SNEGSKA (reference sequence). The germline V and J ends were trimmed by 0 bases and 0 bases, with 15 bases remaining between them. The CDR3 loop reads CSARDRAGTYSNQPQHF. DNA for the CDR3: TGCAGTGCTAGAGATCGGGCAGGCACTTATAGCAATCAGCCCCAGCATTTT.

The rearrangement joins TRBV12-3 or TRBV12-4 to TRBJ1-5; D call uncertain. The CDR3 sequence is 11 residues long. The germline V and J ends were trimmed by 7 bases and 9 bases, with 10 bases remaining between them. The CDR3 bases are TGTGCCAGCACCACCGACGGGCCCCAGCATTTT. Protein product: CASTTDGPQHF.

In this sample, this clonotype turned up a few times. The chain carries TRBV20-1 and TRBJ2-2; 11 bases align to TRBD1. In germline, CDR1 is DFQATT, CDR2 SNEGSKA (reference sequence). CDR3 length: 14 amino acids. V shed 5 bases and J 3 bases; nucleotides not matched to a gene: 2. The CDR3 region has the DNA TGCAGTGCTTGGGACAGGGGGGACACCGGGGAGCTGTTTTTT. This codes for CSAWDRGDTGELFF.

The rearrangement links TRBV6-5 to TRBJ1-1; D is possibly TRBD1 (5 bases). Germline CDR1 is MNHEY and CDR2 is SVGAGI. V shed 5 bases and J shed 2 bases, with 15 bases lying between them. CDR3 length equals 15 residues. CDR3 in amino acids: CASSRRGGKNTEAFF. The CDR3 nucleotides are TGTGCCAGCAGTCGGCGTGGGGGGAAAAACACTGAAGCTTTCTTT.

In DNA, the CDR3 is TGTGCCAGCAGTCCGGACAGCTCAATTTCCTACGAGCAGTACTTC. Translated, it gives CASSPDSSISYEQYF. The chain links TRBV12-3 or TRBV12-4 to TRBJ2-7, with D tentatively TRBD1 (6 bases). Trimming left V 5 bases short and J 1 base short, with 15 bases between. This CDR3 has 15 residues.

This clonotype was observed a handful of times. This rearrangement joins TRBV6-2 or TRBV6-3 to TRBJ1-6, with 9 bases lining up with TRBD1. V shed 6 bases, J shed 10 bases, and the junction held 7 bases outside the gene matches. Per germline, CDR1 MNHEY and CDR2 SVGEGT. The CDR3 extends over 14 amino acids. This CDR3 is CASSRGTGTSPLHF. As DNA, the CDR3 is TGTGCCAGCAGCCGAGGGACAGGGACCTCACCCCTCCACTTT.

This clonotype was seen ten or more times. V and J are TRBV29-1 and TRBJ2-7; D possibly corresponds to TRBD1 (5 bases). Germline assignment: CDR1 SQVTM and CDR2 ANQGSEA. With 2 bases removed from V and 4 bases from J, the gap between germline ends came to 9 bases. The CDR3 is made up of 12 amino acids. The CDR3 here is CSVEPGKYEQYF. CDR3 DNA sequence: TGCAGCGTTGAACCAGGGAAGTACGAGCAGTACTTC.

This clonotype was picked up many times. This CDR3 is CASSLALASWYNEQFF. The CDR3 bases are TGTGCCAGCAGTTTAGCGCTGGCTAGCTGGTACAATGAGCAGTTCTTC. The chain has TRBV12-3 or TRBV12-4 and TRBJ2-1; D may be TRBD2 (5 bases). This CDR3 is built from 16 residues. Trimming pared 0 bases from V and 4 bases from J, leaving 13 bases between.

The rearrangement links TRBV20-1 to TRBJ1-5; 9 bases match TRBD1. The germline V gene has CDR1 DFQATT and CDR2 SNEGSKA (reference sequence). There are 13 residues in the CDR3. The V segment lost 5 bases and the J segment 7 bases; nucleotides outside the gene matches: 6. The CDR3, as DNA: TGCAGTGCTGAGGGGGACAGGGACCAGCCCCAGCATTTT. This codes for CSAEGDRDQPQHF.

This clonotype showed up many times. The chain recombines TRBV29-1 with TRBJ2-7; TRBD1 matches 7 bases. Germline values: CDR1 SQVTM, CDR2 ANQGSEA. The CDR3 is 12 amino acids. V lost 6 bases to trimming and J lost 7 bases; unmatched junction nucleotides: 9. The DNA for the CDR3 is TGCAGCGTCCCCGGGACAGTGAATGAGCAGTACTTC. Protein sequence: CSVPGTVNEQYF.

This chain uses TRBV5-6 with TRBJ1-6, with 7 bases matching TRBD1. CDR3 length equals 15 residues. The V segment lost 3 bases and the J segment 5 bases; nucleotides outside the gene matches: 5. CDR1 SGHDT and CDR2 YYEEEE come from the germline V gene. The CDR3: CASSWVTGNNSPLHF. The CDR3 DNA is TGTGCCAGCAGCTGGGTGACAGGGAATAATTCACCCCTCCACTTT.

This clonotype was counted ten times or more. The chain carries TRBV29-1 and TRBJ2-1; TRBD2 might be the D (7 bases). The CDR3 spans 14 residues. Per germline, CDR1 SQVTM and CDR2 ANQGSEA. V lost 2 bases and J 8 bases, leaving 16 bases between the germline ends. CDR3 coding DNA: TGCAGCGTTGAATACAGGGAGGGCACGGATGAGCAGTTCTTC. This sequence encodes CSVEYREGTDEQFF.

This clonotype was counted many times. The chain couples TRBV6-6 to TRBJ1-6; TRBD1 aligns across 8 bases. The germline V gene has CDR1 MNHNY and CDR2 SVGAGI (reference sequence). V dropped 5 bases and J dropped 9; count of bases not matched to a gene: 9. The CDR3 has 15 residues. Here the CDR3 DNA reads TGTGCCAGCAGTGACGGACAGGGCCAAGGTTCACCCCTCCACTTT. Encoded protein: CASSDGQGQGSPLHF.

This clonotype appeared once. The DNA of the CDR3 is TGTGCCAGCAGCACCCGGGCCGACAATTCACCCCTCCACTTT. Protein sequence: CASSTRADNSPLHF. This chain joins TRBV14 and TRBJ1-6; no clear D gene. This CDR3 comprises 14 residues. Germline V lookup: CDR1 SGHDN, CDR2 FVKESK. V gave up 5 bases and J gave up 7 bases, with 12 bases separating them.

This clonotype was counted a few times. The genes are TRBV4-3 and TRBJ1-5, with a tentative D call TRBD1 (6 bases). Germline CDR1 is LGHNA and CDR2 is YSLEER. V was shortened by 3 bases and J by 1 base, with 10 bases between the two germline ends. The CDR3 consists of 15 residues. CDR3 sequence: CASSQTGGSNQPQHF. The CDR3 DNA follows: TGCGCCAGCAGCCAGACGGGGGGCAGCAATCAGCCCCAGCATTTT.

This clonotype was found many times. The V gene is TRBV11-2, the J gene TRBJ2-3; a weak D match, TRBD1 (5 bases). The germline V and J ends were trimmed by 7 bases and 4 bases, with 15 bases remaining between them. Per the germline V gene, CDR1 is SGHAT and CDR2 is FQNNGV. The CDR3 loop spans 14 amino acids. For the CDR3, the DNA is TGTGCCAGCAACCAAGAGTGGGGCGCAGATACGCAGTATTTT. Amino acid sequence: CASNQEWGADTQYF.

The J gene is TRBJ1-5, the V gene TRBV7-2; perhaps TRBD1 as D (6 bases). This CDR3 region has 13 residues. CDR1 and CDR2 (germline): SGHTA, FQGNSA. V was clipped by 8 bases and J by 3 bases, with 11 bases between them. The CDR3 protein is CASAGDHNQPQHF. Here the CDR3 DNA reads TGTGCCAGCGCAGGGGACCACAATCAGCCCCAGCATTTT.

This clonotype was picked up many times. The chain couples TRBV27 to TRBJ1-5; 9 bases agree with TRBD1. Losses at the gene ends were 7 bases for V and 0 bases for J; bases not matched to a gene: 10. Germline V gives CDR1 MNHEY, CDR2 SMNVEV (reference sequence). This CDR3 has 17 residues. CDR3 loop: CASIEGQGLYSNQPQHF. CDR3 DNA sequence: TGTGCCAGCATAGAGGGACAGGGCCTTTATAGCAATCAGCCCCAGCATTTT.

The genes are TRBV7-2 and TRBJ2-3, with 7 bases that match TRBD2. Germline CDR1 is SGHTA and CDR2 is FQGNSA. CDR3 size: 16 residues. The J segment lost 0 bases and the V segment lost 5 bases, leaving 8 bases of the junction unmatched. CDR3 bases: TGTGCCAGCAGCCCTATGGGCGGGGGAAGCACAGATACGCAGTATTTT. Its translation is CASSPMGGGSTDTQYF.

CDR3 sequence reads: CASSLALGTAEAFF. The DNA of the CDR3 is TGTGCCAGCAGCTTAGCCCTTGGAACCGCTGAAGCTTTCTTT. The genes are TRBV7-2 and TRBJ1-1, with no clear D. This CDR3 region has 14 residues. The V end lost 0 bases, the J end lost 6 bases, and 11 bases lay between the germline ends. Per germline, CDR1 SGHTA and CDR2 FQGNSA. Full variable domain (rest looked up from reference TRBV7-2 and TRBJ1-1): GAGVSQSPSNKVTEKGKDVELRCDPISGHTALYWYRQSLGQGLEFLIYFQGNSAPDKSGLPSDRFSAERTGGSVSTLTIQRTQQEDSAVYLCASSLALGTAEAFFGQGTRLTVV.

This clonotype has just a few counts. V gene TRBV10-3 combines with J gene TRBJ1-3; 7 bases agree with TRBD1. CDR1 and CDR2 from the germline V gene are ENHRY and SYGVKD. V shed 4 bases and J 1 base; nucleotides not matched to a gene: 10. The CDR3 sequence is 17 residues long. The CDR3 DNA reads TGTGCCATCAGTGCTTCGGACAGGATAAGGTCTGGAAACACCATATATTTT. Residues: CAISASDRIRSGNTIYF.

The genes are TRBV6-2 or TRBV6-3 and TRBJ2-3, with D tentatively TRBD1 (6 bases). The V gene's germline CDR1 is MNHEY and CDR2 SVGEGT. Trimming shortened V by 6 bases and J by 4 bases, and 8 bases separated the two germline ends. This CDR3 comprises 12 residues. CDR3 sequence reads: CASRSGADTQYF. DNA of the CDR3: TGTGCCAGCAGGTCAGGGGCAGATACGCAGTATTTT.